One and the same sample provided the 10 T cell receptor beta chains below, sequenced in a study of OX40 agonist ivuxolimab in advanced cancers. Some clones are missing from TCRdb's copy, which holds only in-frame ones; the method was immunoSEQ multiplex PCR. The table shows fewer than 55,000 clones, with 80% to 90% occurring only once. The source material was CD4+ or CD8+ T cells sorted from blood, sampled in a trial of the OX40 agonist ivuxolimab. Receptors were obtained from an adult with an advanced solid tumor such as melanoma, head and neck, liver or kidney cancer.

V and J are TRBV19 and TRBJ1-2; the D is unclear. With 2 bases removed from V and 4 bases from J, the gap between germline ends came to 11 bases. The CDR3 length is 14 residues. Germline loops: CDR1 LNHDA, CDR2 SQIVND (reference sequence). The CDR3 DNA is TGTGCCAGTAGTATACCTAGCATGGGCTATGGCTACACCTTC. It yields the protein CASSIPSMGYGYTF.

The chain couples TRBV4-3 to TRBJ2-1; D might be TRBD2 (5 bases). Germline lookup yields CDR1 LGHNA and CDR2 YSLEER. The CDR3 runs to 13 residues. Trimming stripped 9 bases from V and 8 bases from J, with 17 bases between. CDR3 amino acids: CASSPLPGDEQFF. For the CDR3, the DNA is TGCGCCAGTTCTCCCCTCCCCGGGGATGAGCAGTTCTTC.

The V gene is TRBV18, the J gene TRBJ1-5, with D uncertain. This CDR3 is 15 amino acids long. Germline assignment: CDR1 KGHSH and CDR2 LQKENI. Trimming cost V 4 bases and J 6 bases, with 16 bases left between them. In nucleotides, the CDR3 is TGTGCCAGCTCACAGGCGGCGGTAGGGCTTCAGCCCCAGCATTTT. Its protein product is CASSQAAVGLQPQHF. Based on the CDR3 plus reference TRBV18 and TRBJ1-5, the full variable domain is NAGVMQNPRHLVRRRGQEARLRCSPMKGHSHVYWYRQLPEEGLKFMVYLQKENIIDESGMPKERFSAEFPKEGPSILRIQQVVRGDSAAYFCASSQAAVGLQPQHFGDGTRLSIL.

This clone came up once. V and J are TRBV7-9 and TRBJ1-1, with 8 bases aligning to TRBD1. Germline values: CDR1 SEHNR, CDR2 FQNEAQ (reference sequence). The CDR3 is 17 amino acids. Germline trimming cut 2 bases from V and 9 bases from J; bases unmatched to any gene: 17. The CDR3 bases are TGTGCCAGCAGCTTAAGCGACAGGGGCAGAGAGGGAGAAAAAGCTTTCTTT. It yields the protein CASSLSDRGREGEKAFF.

The V gene is TRBV11-2, the J gene TRBJ2-7; D uncertain. Looked up from germline, CDR1 is SGHAT and CDR2 is FQNNGV. This CDR3 spans 15 amino acids. The V end was cut by 1 base, the J end by 3 bases, with 13 bases between. The CDR3 sequence is CASSLVSGQHYEQYF. CDR3 in DNA: TGTGCCAGCAGCTTAGTTTCCGGGCAGCACTACGAGCAGTACTTC. The whole variable domain, remainder taken from reference TRBV11-2 and TRBJ2-7, is EAGVAQSPRYKIIEKRQSVAFWCNPISGHATLYWYQQILGQGPKLLIQFQNNGVVDDSQLPKDRFSAERLKGVDSTLKIQPAKLEDSAVYLCASSLVSGQHYEQYFGPGTRLTVT.

J is TRBJ2-2 and V is TRBV4-3; 9 nucleotides agree with TRBD2. Germline V gene sequence: CDR1 LGHNA, CDR2 YSLEER. The length of the CDR3 is 16 residues. V shed 3 bases, J shed 7 bases, and the junction held 9 bases outside the gene matches. The CDR3 region is CASSQARTSVGGELFF. The CDR3 DNA sequence: TGCGCCAGCAGCCAGGCCAGGACTAGCGTAGGCGGGGAGCTGTTTTTT.

The V call is TRBV4-3, the J call TRBJ2-3; D uncertain. The CDR3 spans 13 residues. The germline CDR1 and CDR2 sequences are LGHNA and YSLEER. Trimming pared 0 bases from V and 6 bases from J, leaving 7 bases between. The CDR3 reads CASSQDRTDTQYF. The CDR3 DNA reads as TGCGCCAGCAGCCAAGACAGGACGGATACGCAGTATTTT.

CDR3 coding DNA: TGTGCCAGCAGTTTCCTAGCGGGGAGGGGGGAGCAGTTCTTC. Protein sequence: CASSFLAGRGEQFF. The chain joins TRBV6-5 to TRBJ2-1; 9 bases fit TRBD2. The CDR3 has 14 amino acids. Germline V CDR1 and CDR2: MNHEY, SVGAGI. V dropped 4 bases and J dropped 10; count of bases not matched to a gene: 8.

This chain uses TRBV19 with TRBJ2-7, with D unresolved. The length of the CDR3 is 12 residues. CDR1 and CDR2 from the germline V gene are LNHDA and SQIVND (reference sequence). V was shortened by 3 bases and J by 4 bases, with 7 bases between the two germline ends. CDR3 residues: CASSIWVYEQYF. In nucleotides, the CDR3 is TGTGCCAGTAGTATCTGGGTGTACGAGCAGTACTTC.

The chain has TRBV6-1 and TRBJ1-4; 7 bases agree with TRBD1. Per the germline V gene, CDR1 is MNHNS and CDR2 is SASEGT. Losses at the gene ends were 3 bases for V and 1 base for J; bases not matched to a gene: 5. The CDR3 runs to 16 residues. The CDR3 bases are TGTGCCAGCAGTGACGACAGGGTGGGAACTAATGAAAAACTGTTTTTT. This codes for CASSDDRVGTNEKLFF.